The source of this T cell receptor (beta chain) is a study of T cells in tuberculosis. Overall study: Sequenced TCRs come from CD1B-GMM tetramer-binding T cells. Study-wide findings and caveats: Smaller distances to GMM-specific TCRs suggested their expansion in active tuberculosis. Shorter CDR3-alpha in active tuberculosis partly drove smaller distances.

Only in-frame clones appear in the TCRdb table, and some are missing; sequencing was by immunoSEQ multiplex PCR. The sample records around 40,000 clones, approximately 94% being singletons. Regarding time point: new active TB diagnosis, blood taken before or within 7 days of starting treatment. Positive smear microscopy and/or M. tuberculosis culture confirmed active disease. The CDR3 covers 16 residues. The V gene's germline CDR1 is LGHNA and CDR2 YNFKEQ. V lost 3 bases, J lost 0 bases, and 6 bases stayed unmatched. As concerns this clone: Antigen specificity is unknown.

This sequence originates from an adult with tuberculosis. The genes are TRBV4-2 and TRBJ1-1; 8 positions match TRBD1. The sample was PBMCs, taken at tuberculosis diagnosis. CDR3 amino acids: CASSQIQGAMNTEAFF. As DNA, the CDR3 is TGTGCCAGCAGCCAGATCCAGGGGGCGATGAACACTGAAGCTTTCTTT.